The 11 T cell receptor beta chains in this list originate from one sample, sequenced in a study of cytomegalovirus exposure and HLA in healthy donors. PCR used 60 Vbeta primers and 13 Jbeta primers. TCRdb keeps only in-frame clones here, not all; method: immunoSEQ multiplex PCR. The sample records 63,000 or so clones, about three quarters being singletons. What was sequenced was PBMCs. The receptors stem from a woman in her 30s in good health and CMV-seropositive.

This clone was seen a handful of times. The gene calls are TRBV5-6 and TRBJ1-1; no firm D call. Trimming left V 7 bases short and J 6 bases short, with 13 bases between. This CDR3 has 12 amino acids. CDR1 SGHDT and CDR2 YYEEEE come from the germline V gene. The CDR3 sequence: CASSAGWSEAFF. The CDR3 DNA follows: TGTGCCAGCTCGGCAGGATGGTCTGAAGCTTTCTTT.

The chain couples TRBV7-2 to TRBJ2-2, with 9 bases that match TRBD2. Per germline, CDR1 SGHTA and CDR2 FQGNSA. After removal of 7 bases from V and 7 bases from J, the junction contained 13 bases not matched to a gene. The CDR3 is 16 amino acids. CDR3 bases: TGTGCCAGCACCTCGAATCTGGCGGGAGGGAACGGGGAGCTGTTTTTT. Amino acids: CASTSNLAGGNGELFF.

The rearrangement links TRBV11-2 to TRBJ2-7; TRBD2 is a possible D gene (6 bases). The V end was cut by 3 bases, the J end by 6 bases, with 21 bases between. Germline V lookup: CDR1 SGHAT, CDR2 FQNNGV. The CDR3 length is 16 residues. CDR3 DNA: TGTGCCAGCAGCTTGGGCGGGACCTCGCCTTCTCGCGAGCAGTACTTC. Its translation: CASSLGGTSPSREQYF.

The V and J genes are TRBV19 and TRBJ1-5; D might be TRBD1 (5 bases). From germline, CDR1 is LNHDA and CDR2 SQIVND (reference sequence). The CDR3 length is 14 residues. The V and J ends lost 8 bases and 3 bases respectively, with 14 bases between them. The CDR3 sequence is CASDSRQINQPQHF. The DNA for the CDR3 is TGTGCCAGTGATTCCCGACAGATCAATCAGCCCCAGCATTTT.

This sequence joins TRBV9 and TRBJ2-2; unclear D gene. V lost 3 bases and J 1 base, leaving 10 bases between the germline ends. Germline loops: CDR1 SGDLS, CDR2 YYNGEE. This CDR3 has 15 residues. CDR3 region: CASSALAVNTGELFF. In DNA, the CDR3 is TGTGCCAGCAGCGCCTTAGCTGTGAACACCGGGGAGCTGTTTTTT.

This sequence joins TRBV6-5 and TRBJ1-5; 8 bases are a match to TRBD1. Germline lookup yields CDR1 MNHEY and CDR2 SVGAGI. The J segment lost 3 bases and the V segment lost 4 bases, leaving 5 bases of the junction unmatched. CDR3 size: 15 residues. The CDR3 loop reads CASSSRTGFNQPQHF. CDR3 DNA sequence: TGTGCCAGCAGTTCCCGGACAGGGTTCAATCAGCCCCAGCATTTT.

The sample holds a few counts of this clone. The chain employs TRBV21-1 and TRBJ2-2; TRBD1, the table's D call, lacks a check against the DNA. TRBV21-1 is a pseudogene segment. This CDR3 spans 21 amino acids. CDR3 DNA: TGTGCCAGCAGCAAAGAAGTCTGGCAGAATATCCTAAGGGGGAACACCGGGGAGCTGTTTTTT. Its protein product is CASSKEVWQNILRGNTGELFF.

The rearrangement joins TRBV7-2 to TRBJ2-2, with a tentative D call TRBD1 (5 bases). V gave up 4 bases and J gave up 1 base, with 7 bases separating them. This CDR3 spans 14 amino acids. CDR1 SGHTA and CDR2 FQGNSA come from the germline V gene. CDR3 coding DNA: TGTGCCAGCAGCTCCACAGGGAACACCGGGGAGCTGTTTTTT. This sequence encodes CASSSTGNTGELFF.

The chain is built from TRBV10-3 and TRBJ2-1; 10 nucleotides line up with TRBD1. This CDR3 has 16 residues. Per the germline V gene, CDR1 is ENHRY and CDR2 is SYGVKD. Trimming removed 5 bases from V and 5 bases from J; junction bases left unmatched: 9. The CDR3 bases are TGTGCCATCAGTATTAAGCCGGGACAGGGGAACAATGAGCAGTTCTTC. This translates into CAISIKPGQGNNEQFF.

This chain links TRBV10-3 with TRBJ1-1; TRBD1 is a possible D gene (5 bases). Germline loops: CDR1 ENHRY, CDR2 SYGVKD. V was cut by 8 bases and J by 1 base, with 11 bases left in between. The CDR3 contains 13 residues. This CDR3 reads CAIWGEENTEAFF. The DNA for the CDR3 is TGTGCCATCTGGGGGGAGGAGAACACTGAAGCTTTCTTT.

This clone appeared a few times. This rearrangement joins TRBV5-1 to TRBJ1-4; D gene ambiguous. V was shortened by 4 bases and J by 3 bases, with 16 bases between the two germline ends. Germline V gene data show CDR1 as SGHRS and CDR2 as YFSETQ. The CDR3 loop spans 16 amino acids. The CDR3 spells CASSPSRGGANEKLFF. Here the CDR3 DNA reads TGCGCCAGCAGCCCATCCCGGGGAGGAGCTAATGAAAAACTGTTTTTT.